One and the same sample provided the 24 T cell receptor beta chains below, sequenced in a study of STAT5B mutations in CD4+ large granular lymphocyte leukemia (dated by TCRdb to the early 2020s). Library generation was performed with the immunoSEQ multiplex PCR assay. TCRdb mirrors the immuneACCESS table, restricted to in-frame sequences. Some clones are absent from its copies; in checked studies, under half trace to an unresolved V gene, and the reason for the others is unknown. This sample is represented by about 32,000 clones; about 82% of them were singletons. The ten largest clonotypes hold 4.4% of the sample. The sample comprised CD4+ T cells from blood buffy coats. Receptors originate from a human donor in good health.

This clone came up a few times. This rearrangement joins TRBV4-2 to TRBJ1-5; D remains unclear. The CDR3 consists of 14 residues. Germline lookup yields CDR1 LGHNA and CDR2 YNFKEQ. V lost 0 bases to trimming and J lost 1 base, with 4 bases between them. CDR3 sequence: CASSQESSNQPQHF. DNA of the CDR3: TGTGCCAGCAGCCAAGAATCGAGCAATCAGCCCCAGCATTTT.

V gene TRBV4-1 combines with J gene TRBJ2-7; 10 positions agree with TRBD1. The CDR3 is 15 amino acids. Germline trimming cut 4 bases from V and 2 bases from J; bases unmatched to any gene: 5. CDR1 and CDR2 from the germline V gene are MGHRA and YSYEKL. CDR3 sequence: CASSRQTGGTYEQYF. CDR3 DNA sequence: TGCGCCAGCAGCCGCCAGACAGGGGGCACCTACGAGCAGTACTTC.

The gene calls are TRBV6-1 and TRBJ2-1; D is unclear. Germline V gene data show CDR1 as MNHNS and CDR2 as SASEGT. Trimming stripped 9 bases from V and 7 bases from J, with 16 bases between. The CDR3 has 13 amino acids. CDR3 amino acids: CASLEDRLNEQFF. The CDR3 DNA is TGTGCCAGTTTAGAAGACCGGCTTAATGAGCAGTTCTTC.

CDR3 amino acids: CASSFLVGSLGTEAFF. In DNA form, the CDR3 reads TGTGCCAGCAGTTTCCTCGTGGGAAGTTTGGGCACTGAAGCTTTCTTT. The gene calls are TRBV27 and TRBJ1-1; D ambiguous. The CDR3 consists of 16 residues. Per germline, CDR1 MNHEY and CDR2 SMNVEV (reference sequence). Trimming pared 3 bases from V and 4 bases from J, leaving 18 bases between.

V usage is TRBV19 and J usage is TRBJ2-7; 9 bases agree with TRBD2. The CDR3 totals 15 residues. Germline V gene data show CDR1 as LNHDA and CDR2 as SQIVND (reference sequence). Trimming took 6 bases from V and 4 from J; bases not matched to a gene: 10. The CDR3 loop reads CASRNSGRGSYEQYF. The CDR3 coding sequence is TGTGCCAGTAGAAATAGCGGGAGAGGGTCTTACGAGCAGTACTTC.

V is TRBV19 and J is TRBJ1-2, with a weak D call TRBD1 (6 bases). CDR1 is LNHDA, CDR2 SQIVND, per germline (reference sequence). This CDR3 is 14 amino acids long. Trimming removed 8 bases at V and 0 bases at J, with 13 bases between. This CDR3 is CASRWGTSNYGYTF. CDR3 bases: TGTGCCAGTCGCTGGGGGACATCTAACTATGGCTACACCTTC.

The chain links TRBV27 to TRBJ2-5; 8 nucleotides agree with TRBD1. V dropped 8 bases and J dropped 1; count of bases not matched to a gene: 6. The CDR3 is 14 amino acids. Germline-derived CDR1 and CDR2 are MNHEY and SMNVEV (reference sequence). CDR3 region: CASCVTGGQETQYF. The CDR3 coding sequence is TGTGCCAGCTGCGTTACAGGGGGCCAAGAGACCCAGTACTTC.

There are a few counts of this clone. This chain uses TRBV11-2 with TRBJ2-7, with TRBD2 identical over 11 bases. The CDR3 totals 13 residues. With V trimmed by 5 bases and J by 6 bases, 3 bases remained unmatched. The V gene's germline CDR1 is SGHAT and CDR2 FQNNGV. The CDR3 nucleotides read TGTGCCAGCAGCCTGCTAGCGGGAGGCGAGCAGTACTTC. It is translated as CASSLLAGGEQYF.

The V call is TRBV7-8, the J call TRBJ1-2; TRBD1 matches 9 bases. Trimming removed 4 bases from V and 5 bases from J; junction bases left unmatched: 11. CDR1 is SGHVS and CDR2 is FQNEAQ in the germline V gene. The CDR3 contains 16 residues. The CDR3 DNA sequence: TGTGCCAGCAGCTCCGGGACAGGGTTGCAGTTATATGGCTACACCTTC. Translation gives CASSSGTGLQLYGYTF.

The J gene is TRBJ2-1, the V gene TRBV7-2, with a possible D match to TRBD2 (5 bases). The CDR3 loop spans 12 amino acids. Germline values: CDR1 SGHTA, CDR2 FQGNSA. V lost 5 bases, J lost 11 bases, and 13 bases lay in between. The CDR3 here is CASSPDSIKQFF. The DNA of the CDR3 is TGTGCCAGCAGCCCGGACTCCATAAAGCAGTTCTTC.

The rearrangement links TRBV18 to TRBJ2-3, with D tentatively TRBD2 (6 bases). The CDR3 is 19 amino acids. The V end was cut by 3 bases, the J end by 1 base, with 23 bases between. Germline CDR1 KGHSH, CDR2 LQKENI. CDR3 region: CASSPLRTKLLAGTDTQYF. Here the CDR3 DNA reads TGTGCCAGCTCACCGCTTCGGACTAAACTCCTAGCAGGCACAGATACGCAGTATTTT.

The chain carries TRBV28 and TRBJ2-1, with a possible D match to TRBD2 (7 bases). The germline gives CDR1 MDHEN, CDR2 SYDVKM. The CDR3 covers 18 residues. Trimming took off 0 bases at V and 4 bases at J, with 19 bases between the two ends. The CDR3: CASSLWRGGVEKYNEQFF. CDR3 bases: TGTGCCAGCAGTTTATGGAGGGGGGGCGTAGAGAAATACAATGAGCAGTTCTTC.

The rearrangement links TRBV7-2 to TRBJ2-3; no clear D. Germline assignment: CDR1 SGHTA and CDR2 FQGNSA. The CDR3 sequence is 12 residues long. V lost 5 bases and J lost 3, with 6 bases in between. CDR3 region: CASSVQTDTQYF. CDR3 in DNA: TGTGCCAGCAGCGTCCAAACAGATACGCAGTATTTT. Variable domain in full (rest from reference TRBV7-2 and TRBJ2-3): GAGVSQSPSNKVTEKGKDVELRCDPISGHTALYWYRQSLGQGLEFLIYFQGNSAPDKSGLPSDRFSAERTGGSVSTLTIQRTQQEDSAVYLCASSVQTDTQYFGPGTRLTVL.

V and J are TRBV30 and TRBJ2-2, with 9 bases identical to TRBD1. Germline CDR1 GTSNPN, CDR2 SVGIG (reference sequence). This CDR3 is built from 13 residues. V was clipped by 4 bases and J by 6 bases; unmatched bases: 3. This CDR3 is CAWKGTGSGELFF. CDR3 in DNA: TGTGCCTGGAAAGGGACAGGGTCCGGGGAGCTGTTTTTT.

CDR3 amino acids: CASQPPRHTEAFF. The CDR3 region has the DNA TGCGCCAGCCAACCGCCCAGGCACACTGAAGCTTTCTTT. The chain links TRBV10-1 to TRBJ1-1; D remains unclear. Trimming took 8 bases from V and 3 from J, leaving 13 bases between them. Germline loops: CDR1 WNHNN, CDR2 SYGVQD (reference sequence). CDR3 size: 13 residues.

The chain couples TRBV27 to TRBJ2-7; D remains ambiguous. Trimming took 1 base from V and 4 from J, leaving 11 bases between them. Germline assignment: CDR1 MNHEY and CDR2 SMNVEV (reference sequence). CDR3 size: 14 residues. The CDR3 here is CASSLFARTYEQYF. For the CDR3, the DNA is TGTGCCAGCAGTTTATTTGCTAGAACGTACGAGCAGTACTTC.

The chain combines TRBV19 with TRBJ1-5, with TRBD1 as a possible D gene (5 bases). V gave up 8 bases and J gave up 4 bases, with 15 bases separating them. CDR3 length: 14 residues. Germline V lookup: CDR1 LNHDA, CDR2 SQIVND (reference sequence). CDR3 sequence reads: CASHPGWGNQPQHF. CDR3 nucleotides: TGTGCCAGTCACCCTGGGTGGGGGAATCAGCCCCAGCATTTT.

The rearrangement links TRBV18 to TRBJ2-7, with D maybe TRBD1 (5 bases). Trimming took 4 bases from V and 7 from J, leaving 8 bases between them. The length of the CDR3 is 11 residues. Germline-derived CDR1 and CDR2 are KGHSH and LQKENI. CDR3 amino acids: CASSLAGEQYF. The CDR3 DNA sequence: TGTGCCAGCTCACTCGCAGGGGAGCAGTACTTC.

The CDR3, as DNA: TGTGCCAGCAGCCTTACTAGCGGGAGAGGAACCGGGGAGCTGTTTTTT. Residues: CASSLTSGRGTGELFF. The rearrangement uses TRBV7-9 and TRBJ2-2; 11 bases are shared with TRBD2. CDR1 and CDR2 (germline): SEHNR, FQNEAQ (reference sequence). Germline trimming cut 5 bases from V and 5 bases from J; bases unmatched to any gene: 7. CDR3 length equals 16 residues. Drawing the rest from reference TRBV7-9 and TRBJ2-2, the complete variable domain is DTGVSQNPRHKITKRGQNVTFRCDPISEHNRLYWYRQTLGQGPEFLTYFQNEAQLEKSRLLSDRFSAERPKGSFSTLEIQRTEQGDSAMYLCASSLTSGRGTGELFFGEGSRLTVL.

J is TRBJ2-5 and V is TRBV29-1; D not certain. This CDR3 is 15 amino acids long. Trimming removed 5 bases from V and 2 bases from J, with 18 bases in between. Germline values: CDR1 SQVTM, CDR2 ANQGSEA. This CDR3 is CSVSKGNPLQETQYF. CDR3 nucleotide sequence: TGCAGCGTTTCTAAAGGGAACCCACTGCAAGAGACCCAGTACTTC.

The V call is TRBV30, the J call TRBJ2-5, with TRBD2 matching over 9 bases. The CDR3 extends over 16 amino acids. The ends lost 1 base at V and 5 bases at J; junction bases unmatched: 11. In germline, CDR1 is GTSNPN, CDR2 SVGIG (reference sequence). In DNA form, the CDR3 reads TGTGCCTGGAGTGGTGGCGGGAGGGCCCTCAGGGAGACCCAGTACTTC. The encoded protein is CAWSGGGRALRETQYF.

The V call is TRBV30, the J call TRBJ2-1; the match to TRBD2 covers 7 bases. The J segment lost 11 bases and the V segment lost 5 bases, leaving 6 bases of the junction unmatched. The CDR3 loop spans 11 amino acids. CDR1 is GTSNPN, CDR2 SVGIG, per germline (reference sequence). The CDR3 nucleotides read TGTGCCTGGTTATGGGGGACTAAGCAGTTCTTC. Translated: CAWLWGTKQFF. The full variable domain, in which reference TRBV30 and TRBJ2-1 provide the parts outside the CDR3, is SQTIHQWPATLVQPVGSPLSLECTVEGTSNPNLYWYRQAAGRGLQLLFYSVGIGQISSEVPQNLSASRPQDRQFILSSKKLLLSDSGFYLCAWLWGTKQFFGPGTRLTVL.

This chain joins TRBV7-2 and TRBJ1-5; 8 bases align to TRBD1. Per germline, CDR1 SGHTA and CDR2 FQGNSA. This CDR3 region has 15 residues. V dropped 5 bases and J dropped 4; count of bases not matched to a gene: 7. The CDR3 sequence is CASSVDRGRNQPQHF. The CDR3, as DNA: TGTGCCAGCAGCGTTGACAGGGGCAGGAATCAGCCCCAGCATTTT.

CDR3 region: CSVDRLADTQYF. DNA of the CDR3: TGCAGCGTTGATCGGCTAGCAGATACGCAGTATTTT. This sequence joins TRBV29-1 and TRBJ2-3; D call uncertain. Germline values: CDR1 SQVTM, CDR2 ANQGSEA. Trimming took off 3 bases at V and 4 bases at J, with 8 bases between the two ends. CDR3 length: 12 residues.